This note documents a single TCR beta chain sequence. The antigen remains unidentified. Assay used: immunoSEQ multiplex PCR; TCRdb lists only in-frame clones, some missing. The data hold roughly 2,000,000 clones, with approximately 95% observed a single time. The sample originates from a study of shared clonotypes between healthy human individuals. Looking at the study overall: Each donor's CD4 naive and CD4 memory cells filled three plates apiece, CD8 naive two, and CD8 memory one.

Findings and limits, study-wide: Sampling involved blood alone; tissue repertoires likely differ.

CD45RO-negative, CCR7-selected cells formed the naive CD8 fraction, which excluded terminally differentiated effector memory CD45RA+ cells. The donors were adults (healthy and HIV-negative) with no recent acute infections or vaccinations. The germline gives CDR1 SGHTA, CDR2 FQGTGA. CDR3 length equals 14 residues. With 1 base removed from V and 7 bases from J, the gap between germline ends came to 11 bases. The sequence was obtained from a man aged 18 to 35 in good health. The genes are TRBV7-3 and TRBJ1-5, with D possibly matching TRBD1 (5 bases). Specimen: naive CD8+ T cells sorted from blood. CDR3 DNA: TGTGCCAGCAGCTTAAGGGACCGGGGGCAGCCCCAGCATTTT. Amino acid sequence: CASSLRDRGQPQHF.